The 16 T cell receptor beta chains below were found in one sample sequenced in a study of blood T cell repertoires in COVID-19. The protocol was immunoSEQ multiplex PCR, while the TCRdb copy is restricted to in-frame clones and leaves out a portion. The sample lists about 70,000 clones; 75% to 85% were seen once. The material sequenced was peripheral blood. The source of these receptors is an older woman with acute or convalescent COVID-19.

This clone was seen a few times. The chain employs TRBV7-8 and TRBJ2-7, with D tentatively TRBD1 (5 bases). In germline, CDR1 is SGHVS, CDR2 FQNEAQ. Between the trimmed V and J ends, which lost 2 bases and 3 bases, there was a span of 14 bases. The CDR3 spans 15 residues. DNA for the CDR3: TGTGCCAGCAGCTTATCTGGGGAAAGGGGCTACGAGCAGTACTTC. This codes for CASSLSGERGYEQYF.

The rearrangement joins TRBV27 to TRBJ2-1; 9 bases are shared with TRBD1. Germline CDR1 MNHEY, CDR2 SMNVEV (reference sequence). The V and J ends lost 6 bases and 2 bases, in that order; junction bases with no gene match: 5. The CDR3 is 15 amino acids. Written as DNA, the CDR3 is TGTGCCAGCAGAAGGGACAGGGAGGCCTACAATGAGCAGTTCTTC. Amino acid sequence: CASRRDREAYNEQFF.

The chain is built from TRBV11-3 and TRBJ2-1; perhaps TRBD1 as D (7 bases). Between the trimmed V and J ends, which lost 1 base and 4 bases, there was a span of 14 bases. The CDR3 runs 16 residues. Germline-derived CDR1 and CDR2 are SGHNT and YENEEA. The DNA for the CDR3 is TGTGCCAGCAGCTTAGGCAGGGGGGAACTGTACAATGAGCAGTTCTTC. The encoded protein is CASSLGRGELYNEQFF. The entire variable domain, with the rest obtained from reference TRBV11-3 and TRBJ2-1, is as follows: EAGVVQSPRYKIIEKKQPVAFWCNPISGHNTLYWYLQNLGQGPELLIRYENEEAVDDSQLPKDRFSAERLKGVDSTLKIQPAELGDSAVYLCASSLGRGELYNEQFFGPGTRLTVL.

The CDR3 DNA reads as TGTGCCAGTATCGGGACAGAGAACACTGAAGCTTTCTTT. Its translation: CASIGTENTEAFF. The rearrangement links TRBV19 to TRBJ1-1, with 7 bases identical to TRBD1. Germline CDR1 and CDR2: LNHDA and SQIVND (reference sequence). Trimming cost V 7 bases and J 1 base; bases outside gene matches: 3. This CDR3 spans 13 amino acids.

The gene calls are TRBV4-1 and TRBJ1-3, with D possibly being TRBD1 (6 bases). The CDR3 is made up of 17 amino acids. Trimming left V 0 bases short and J 4 bases short, with 16 bases between. In germline, CDR1 is MGHRA, CDR2 YSYEKL. CDR3 amino acids: CASSQDPLGGTGNTIYF. The CDR3 coding sequence is TGCGCCAGCAGCCAAGACCCATTGGGGGGGACAGGAAACACCATATATTTT.

This rearrangement joins TRBV3-1 (or the pseudogene TRBV3-2) to TRBJ1-5; D is unresolved. Germline assignment: CDR1 LGHDT and CDR2 YNNKEL (reference sequence). The germline V and J ends were trimmed by 0 bases and 4 bases, with 10 bases remaining between them. The CDR3 length is 15 residues. The CDR3 is CASSQDGQANQPQHF. In nucleotides, the CDR3 is TGTGCCAGCAGCCAAGATGGCCAGGCAAATCAGCCCCAGCATTTT.

J is TRBJ1-4 and V is TRBV19, with TRBD1 as a possible D gene (6 bases). Germline lookup yields CDR1 LNHDA and CDR2 SQIVND (reference sequence). The CDR3 spans 14 residues. With 5 bases removed from V and 8 bases from J, the gap between germline ends came to 15 bases. CDR3 protein: CASSPPGGREKLFF. DNA of the CDR3: TGTGCCAGTAGTCCTCCGGGGGGCAGAGAAAAACTGTTTTTT.

The chain recombines TRBV4-1 with TRBJ1-6; TRBD1 might be the D (5 bases). Trimming stripped 0 bases from V and 7 bases from J, with 10 bases between. The germline CDR1 and CDR2 sequences are MGHRA and YSYEKL. The CDR3 covers 15 residues. The CDR3, as DNA: TGCGCCAGCAGCCAAGAGGAGGGGATCAATTCACCCCTCCACTTT. It yields the protein CASSQEEGINSPLHF.

Turning to this clone: This sample also contains other DNA sequences that code for the same CDR3. CDR3 DNA: TGTGCCAGTAGCGACGGGGTGGTCCCTGAGCAGTTCTTC. This encodes CASSDGVVPEQFF. V and J are TRBV7-3 and TRBJ2-1, with D tentatively TRBD2 (5 bases). CDR1 and CDR2 (germline): SGHTA, FQGTGA. CDR3 length equals 13 residues. Trimming cost V 9 bases and J 9 bases, with 18 bases left between them.

This clone occurred once. The chain links TRBV5-6 to TRBJ1-5; no firm D call. Trimming took 2 bases from V and 3 from J, leaving 12 bases between them. This CDR3 comprises 15 residues. Germline V CDR1 and CDR2: SGHDT, YYEEEE. CDR3 loop: CASSFGPGDNQPQHF. CDR3 DNA sequence: TGTGCCAGCAGCTTTGGCCCAGGTGACAATCAGCCCCAGCATTTT.

The CDR3 here is CASSEIGTIPYEQYF. The CDR3 DNA is TGTGCCAGCAGTGAAATCGGGACTATACCCTACGAGCAGTACTTC. V usage is TRBV6-1 and J usage is TRBJ2-7, with 7 bases aligning to TRBD2. Germline V gene lookup returns CDR1 MNHNS and CDR2 SASEGT. The ends lost 2 bases at V and 2 bases at J; junction bases unmatched: 6. The CDR3 contains 15 residues.

The chain is built from TRBV6-4 and TRBJ1-3; 10 nucleotides match TRBD1. The ends lost 7 bases at V and 0 bases at J; junction bases unmatched: 12. This CDR3 has 18 residues. CDR1 and CDR2 (germline): MRHNA, SNTAGT. CDR3 bases: TGTGCCAGCACGAAGGGGGGACAGGGGCACCTCTCTGGAAACACCATATATTTT. This encodes CASTKGGQGHLSGNTIYF.

The chain couples TRBV4-2 to TRBJ1-6; D uncertain. CDR1 is LGHNA, CDR2 YNFKEQ, per germline. The CDR3 covers 14 residues. Trimming removed 0 bases from V and 7 bases from J, with 7 bases in between. The CDR3 protein is CASSQEAWNSPLHF. DNA for the CDR3: TGTGCCAGCAGCCAAGAGGCATGGAATTCACCCCTCCACTTT.

The CDR3 DNA is TGTGCCAGCAGACTACGAGAGACCCAGTACTTC. Translated: CASRLRETQYF. The chain is built from TRBV7-9 and TRBJ2-5; no clear D gene. V was trimmed by 6 bases and J by 4 bases, leaving 6 bases between them. Germline assignment: CDR1 SEHNR and CDR2 FQNEAQ (reference sequence). The CDR3 loop spans 11 amino acids.

The genes are TRBV10-2 and TRBJ2-3, with D unresolved. Germline lookup yields CDR1 WSHSY and CDR2 SAAADI. CDR3 size: 12 residues. V gave up 5 bases and J gave up 5 bases, with 8 bases separating them. CDR3 residues: CASSPIVDTQYF. CDR3 coding DNA: TGCGCCAGCAGTCCCATAGTAGATACGCAGTATTTT.

The rearrangement uses TRBV28 and TRBJ1-2; maybe TRBD1 (6 bases). Trimming left V 5 bases short and J 8 bases short, with 6 bases between. The CDR3 contains 10 residues. The germline CDR1 and CDR2 sequences are MDHEN and SYDVKM. CDR3 sequence: CASSDRGYTF. The CDR3 DNA follows: TGTGCCAGCAGTGACAGGGGCTACACCTTC.